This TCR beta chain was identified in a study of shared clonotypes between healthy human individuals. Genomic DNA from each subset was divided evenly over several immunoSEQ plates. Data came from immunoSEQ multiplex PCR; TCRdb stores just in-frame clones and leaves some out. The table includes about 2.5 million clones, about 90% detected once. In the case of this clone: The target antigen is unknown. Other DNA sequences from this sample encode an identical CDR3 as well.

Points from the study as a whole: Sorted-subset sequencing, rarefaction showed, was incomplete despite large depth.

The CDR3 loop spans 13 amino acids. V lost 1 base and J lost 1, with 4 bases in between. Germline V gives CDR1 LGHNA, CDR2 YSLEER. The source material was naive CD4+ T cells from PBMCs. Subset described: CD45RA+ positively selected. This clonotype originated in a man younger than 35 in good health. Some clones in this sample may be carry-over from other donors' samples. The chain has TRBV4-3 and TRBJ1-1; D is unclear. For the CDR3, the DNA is TGCGCCAGCAGCCAAGCCAGGAACACTGAAGCTTTCTTT. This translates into CASSQARNTEAFF.